Listed here are 3 T cell receptor beta chains from one sample, sequenced in a study of CD8+CD57+ T cells in acquired aplastic anemia. Genomic DNA, the template, was used for profiling of the TCR beta VDJ and CDR3. Via MiXCR, TCRdb re-called the reads, giving one row per CDR3 protein. The sample lists about 220,000 distinct CDR3 sequences; around 46% were seen once. CD8+CD57+ cell expansion had been shown by flow cytometry in patients chosen for sequencing. Input material: sorted CD4+, CD8+, or CD8+CD57+ T cells (not recorded which) from PBMCs. The receptor set was obtained from a human donor with aplastic anemia.

This clonotype was seen more than once but under ten times. The chain employs TRBV5-1 and TRBJ2-1, with D hard to call. CDR3 length equals 15 residues. Trimming left V 9 bases short and J 0 bases short, with 16 bases between. CDR1 is SGHRS, CDR2 YFSETQ, per germline. CDR3 region: CATKAARTSYNEQFF. The DNA of the CDR3 is TGCGCCACCAAGGCGGCGCGAACCTCCTACAATGAGCAGTTCTTC.

The gene calls are TRBV9 and TRBJ2-7; D is unresolved. V was trimmed by 4 bases and J by 0 bases, leaving 11 bases between them. The germline gives CDR1 SGDLS, CDR2 YYNGEE. The CDR3 consists of 14 residues. The chain's CDR3 is CASSFSGDSYEQYF. CDR3 sequence (DNA): TGTGCCAGCAGCTTCAGTGGGGACTCCTACGAGCAGTACTTC.

This sequence joins TRBV10-3 and TRBJ2-1; the match to TRBD2 covers 10 bases. In germline, CDR1 is ENHRY, CDR2 SYGVKD. CDR3 length equals 17 residues. V lost 5 bases and J lost 6; bases outside the gene matches: 13. CDR3 nucleotides: TGTGCCATCAGTTGGACTAGCGGCCTCCATCAGGGCAATGAGCAGTTCTTC. It translates to CAISWTSGLHQGNEQFF.